This T cell receptor (beta chain) was profiled in a study of blood T cells in healthy people across ages. Study-level results: The fall in TCR beta diversity per million T cells was roughly linear with age.

Germline CDR1 and CDR2: MDHEN and SYDVKM. The CDR3 is 15 residues long. V lost 5 bases and J lost 3, with 14 bases in between. Then a second PCR, running roughly 7 to 12 cycles, was carried out with a sample-barcoded 5' primer and a J-beta primer mix. TCRdb independently ran MiXCR on the 5' RACE reads; one entry per CDR3 protein. This table holds fewer than 900,000 distinct CDR3 sequences, roughly 44% found once. As for this clonotype: Antigen unknown.

The study isolated at least 6.5 million PBMCs from each sample. What was sequenced was blood. This receptor was obtained from a woman in her sixties or seventies in good health. The chain couples TRBV28 to TRBJ1-5, with D unclear. The CDR3: CASSLQGRNNQPQHF. CDR3 sequence (DNA): TGTGCCAGCAGTCTCCAAGGACGGAACAATCAGCCCCAGCATTTT.